This paragraph covers one T cell receptor (beta chain) sequence. These data originate in a study of cytomegalovirus exposure and HLA in healthy donors. 13 Jbeta primers and 60 Vbeta primers were used for the PCR. Here immunoSEQ multiplex PCR was the method, and the copy in TCRdb shows in-frame clones only, minus some. With 200,000 or so clones in the sample, the ten largest clones hold 1.1%. V was clipped by 1 base and J by 4 bases; unmatched bases: 19. The CDR3 extends over 21 amino acids. Germline loops: CDR1 SNHLY, CDR2 FYNNEI. Specimen: PBMCs. The chain has TRBV2 and TRBJ2-5, with TRBD2 matching over 12 bases. The sequence was obtained from a girl aged 2 to 9 in good health and CMV-seropositive. The DNA of the CDR3 is TGTGCCAGCAGTGAAGACAGGGGCAGACTAGCGGGAGAGAGTTGGGGAGAGACCCAGTACTTC. This encodes CASSEDRGRLAGESWGETQYF.